The rows below give T cell receptor beta chains drawn from one sample of a study of a mutant IDH1 vaccine in newly diagnosed glioma. Repertoires were generated with immunoSEQ multiplex PCR, while TCRdb's copy carries only in-frame clones and drops some. Counted here are tens of thousands of clones, around 77% occurring once; the ten biggest clones make up approximately 9.5%. The antigens for these receptors are not known. The sample consisted of PBMCs, taken from a glioma patient whose treatment included an IDH1 peptide vaccine. All receptors derive from a woman aged 18-29 years with glioma. Each CDR3 is given with its conserved first and last residue. Each record gives: J gene, V gene, clone size, D gene, CDR3 protein, CDR3 DNA. A D gene is named only where the DNA matches it firmly. A row's size may be missing; if present it is once, few, many or a size class.

>TRBJ2-1|TRBV5-1|NA|NA
CASSLGNTYNEQFF
TGCGCCAGCAGCTTGGGGAATACCTACAATGAGCAGTTCTTC
>TRBJ2-2|TRBV9|NA|NA
CASSVEPVLDTGELFF
TGTGCCAGCAGCGTAGAACCGGTTTTGGACACCGGGGAGCTGTTTTTT
>TRBJ1-2|TRBV4-3|NA|NA
CASSQDYGADGYTF
TGCGCCAGCAGCCAAGATTATGGGGCCGATGGCTACACCTTC
>TRBJ1-2|TRBV6-5|few|TRBD1
CASSSGQGSGYTF
TGTGCCAGCAGTTCCGGACAGGGGAGTGGCTACACCTTC
>TRBJ1-6|TRBV4-1|NA|NA
CASSQERVGNSPLHF
TGCGCCAGCAGCCAAGAAAGGGTCGGGAATTCACCCCTCCACTTT
>TRBJ1-2|TRBV9|NA|NA
CASSVASGHYGYTF
TGTGCCAGCAGCGTAGCCTCGGGGCACTATGGCTACACCTTC
>TRBJ2-2|TRBV5-4|NA|NA
CASSLYGELFF
TGTGCCAGCAGCTTGTACGGGGAGCTGTTTTTT
>TRBJ2-7|TRBV5-1|NA|TRBD2
CASSLLTSGEQYF
TGCGCCAGCAGCCTCCTGACTAGCGGCGAGCAGTACTTC
>TRBJ2-1|TRBV9|NA|NA
CASSTDWSSYNEQFF
TGTGCCAGCAGCACGGACTGGAGCTCCTACAATGAGCAGTTCTTC
>TRBJ1-5|TRBV7-2|NA|NA
CASSAGGSNQPQHF
TGTGCCAGCAGCGCAGGTGGGAGCAATCAGCCCCAGCATTTT
>TRBJ2-1|TRBV5-1|once|NA
CASSLEGGNYNEQFF
TGCGCCAGCAGCTTGGAGGGAGGTAACTACAATGAGCAGTTCTTC
>TRBJ1-1|TRBV2|NA|TRBD1
CASPGQGNTEAFF
TGTGCCAGTCCGGGACAGGGTAACACTGAAGCTTTCTTT
>TRBJ1-5|TRBV6-5|few|NA
CASRRTEGQPQHF
TGTGCCAGCAGACGGACAGAAGGACAGCCCCAGCATTTT
>TRBJ2-2|TRBV7-2|NA|TRBD2
CASGLAGTSGGGELFF
TGTGCCAGCGGCCTAGCGGGGACTTCAGGAGGCGGGGAGCTGTTTTTT
>TRBJ1-1|TRBV5-5|NA|TRBD1
CASSLSSGQGKEAFF
TGTGCCAGCAGCTTGTCCTCGGGACAGGGTAAAGAAGCTTTCTTT
>TRBJ2-2|TRBV5-4|NA|TRBD1
CASSMGDRYTGELFF
TGTGCCAGCAGCATGGGGGACAGGTACACCGGGGAGCTGTTTTTT
>TRBJ1-1|TRBV14|NA|NA
CASRLMGEAEAFF
TGTGCCAGCAGGCTAATGGGGGAGGCTGAAGCTTTCTTT
>TRBJ1-5|TRBV5-6|NA|NA
CASSFQETRNQPQHF
TGTGCCAGCAGCTTTCAGGAAACGCGCAATCAGCCCCAGCATTTT
>TRBJ2-5|TRBV18|NA|NA
CASSPRLGETQYF
TGTGCCAGCTCACCACGCCTAGGGGAGACCCAGTACTTC
>TRBJ1-5|TRBV7-7|few|NA
CASSLAQNQPQHF
TGTGCTAGCAGCTTAGCACAGAATCAGCCCCAGCATTTT
>TRBJ2-7|TRBV7-7|NA|TRBD1
CASSLGTGGRGEQYF
TGTGCTAGCAGCCTCGGGACAGGGGGCCGTGGGGAGCAGTACTTC
>TRBJ2-1|TRBV11-3|once|NA
CASSLNQVINEQFF
TGTGCCAGCAGCTTAAATCAGGTGATAAATGAGCAGTTCTTC
>TRBJ2-7|TRBV27|NA|NA
CASSLSQEATSYYEQYF
TGTGCCAGCAGTTTATCTCAGGAAGCCACCTCATACTACGAGCAGTACTTC
>TRBJ2-5|TRBV5-6|NA|NA
CASSSGTPQETQYF
TGTGCCAGCAGCTCCGGGACACCCCAAGAGACCCAGTACTTC
>TRBJ1-1|TRBV19|NA|TRBD1
CASSIRGQGSTEAFF
TGTGCCAGTAGTATAAGGGGACAGGGGTCAACTGAAGCTTTCTTT
>TRBJ1-5|TRBV19|few|TRBD1
CASSLRQGENSNQPQHF
TGTGCCAGTAGCCTCCGACAGGGAGAGAATAGCAATCAGCCCCAGCATTTT
>TRBJ2-7|TRBV19|NA|TRBD2
CASSRAGLADYEQYF
TGTGCCAGTAGTCGGGCGGGGCTAGCGGACTACGAGCAGTACTTC
>TRBJ1-6|TRBV2|NA|TRBD1
CASSGKGTGAMTPLHF
TGTGCCAGCAGTGGGAAGGGGACAGGGGCTATGACACCCCTCCACTTT
>TRBJ2-5|TRBV6-1|NA|NA
CASSEQTGPQETQYF
TGTGCCAGCAGTGAGCAGACAGGTCCCCAAGAGACCCAGTACTTC
>TRBJ2-5|TRBV19|NA|NA
CASSIGGLETQYF
TGTGCCAGTAGTATAGGAGGGTTGGAGACCCAGTACTTC